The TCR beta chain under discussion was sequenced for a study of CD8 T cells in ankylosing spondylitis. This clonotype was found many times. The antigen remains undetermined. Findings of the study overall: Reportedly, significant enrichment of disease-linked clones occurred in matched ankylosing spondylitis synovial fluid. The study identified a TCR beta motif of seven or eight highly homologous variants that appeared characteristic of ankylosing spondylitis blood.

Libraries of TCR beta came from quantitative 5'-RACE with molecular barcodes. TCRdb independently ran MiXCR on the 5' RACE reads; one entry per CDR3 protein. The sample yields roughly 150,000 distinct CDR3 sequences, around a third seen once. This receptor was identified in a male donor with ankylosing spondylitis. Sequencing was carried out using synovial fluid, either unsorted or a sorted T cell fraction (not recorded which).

CDR3 sequence: CASSLGGPSYEQYF. The CDR3 coding sequence is TGTGCCAGCAGCTTGGGGGGTCCTTCCTACGAGCAGTACTTC. The chain couples TRBV7-8 to TRBJ2-7; D is possibly TRBD2 (6 bases). The germline V gene encodes CDR1 SGHVS and CDR2 FQNEAQ. The length of the CDR3 is 14 residues. Trimming removed 3 bases at V and 1 base at J, with 10 bases between.